The following is a TCR beta chain sequence with its context. The CDR3 runs to 14 residues. CDR1 and CDR2 from the germline V gene are LNHNV and YYDKDF (reference sequence). Trimming pared 4 bases from V and 1 base from J, leaving 10 bases between. This record comes from a study of blood T cell repertoires in COVID-19. Background on the study: Acute and convalescent COVID-19 specimens originated in the United States, Italy and Spain. PBMCs, B-cell-depleted T cells, or T cells were the source of the cDNA or gDNA that made up the material.

Per the study methods: Cell counts per sample came from amplifying reference gene primers. The table came from immunoSEQ multiplex PCR; TCRdb's copy has only in-frame clones and leaves some out. V and J calls and clone size are those listed in that table; D and trimming were worked out from the DNA. This table has about 270,000 clones, approximately 84% appearing once. The clonotype originates from a man between 18 and 29 years old who had recovered from COVID-19. V gene TRBV15 combines with J gene TRBJ1-1, with TRBD1 as a possible D gene (6 bases). The sequencing sample was made of PBMCs or T cells enriched from blood (not recorded which). CDR3 region: CATSMRGRNTEAFF. The CDR3 DNA follows: TGTGCCACCAGCATGCGGGGGCGGAACACTGAAGCTTTCTTT.